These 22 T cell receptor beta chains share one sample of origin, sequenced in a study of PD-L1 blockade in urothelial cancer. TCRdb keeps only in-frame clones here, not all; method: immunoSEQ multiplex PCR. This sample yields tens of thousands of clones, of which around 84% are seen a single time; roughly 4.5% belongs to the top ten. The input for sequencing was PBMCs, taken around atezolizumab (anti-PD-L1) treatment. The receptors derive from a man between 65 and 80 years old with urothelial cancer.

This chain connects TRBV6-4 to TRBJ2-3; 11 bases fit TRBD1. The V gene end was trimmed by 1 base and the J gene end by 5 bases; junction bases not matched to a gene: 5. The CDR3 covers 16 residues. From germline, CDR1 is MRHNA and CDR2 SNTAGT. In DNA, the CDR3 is TGTGCCAGCAGTGACTTTGGGACAGGGGGGAAAGATACGCAGTATTTT. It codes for CASSDFGTGGKDTQYF.

The CDR3 DNA reads TGTGCCAGCAGGTCTTCTCCGGGACTAGCGGTCAGCACAGATACGCAGTATTTT. The encoded protein is CASRSSPGLAVSTDTQYF. The rearrangement joins TRBV7-2 to TRBJ2-3, with 11 bases lining up with TRBD2. This CDR3 has 18 residues. Germline V gene sequence: CDR1 SGHTA, CDR2 FQGNSA. Trimming at V came to 6 bases and at J to 0 bases, leaving 11 bases not matched to a gene.

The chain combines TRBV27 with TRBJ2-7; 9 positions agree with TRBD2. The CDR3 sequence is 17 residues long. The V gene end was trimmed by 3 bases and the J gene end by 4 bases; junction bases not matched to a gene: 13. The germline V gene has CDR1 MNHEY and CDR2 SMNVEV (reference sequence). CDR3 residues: CASSFHPRLAAGYEQYF. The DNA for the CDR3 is TGTGCCAGCAGTTTCCATCCCAGACTAGCGGCTGGTTACGAGCAGTACTTC.

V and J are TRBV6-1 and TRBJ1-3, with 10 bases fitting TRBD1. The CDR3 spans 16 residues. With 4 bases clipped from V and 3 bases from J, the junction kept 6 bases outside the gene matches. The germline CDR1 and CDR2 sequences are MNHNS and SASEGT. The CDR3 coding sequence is TGTGCCAGCAGTGTGAGGGGACAGGGGCTTGGAAACACCATATATTTT. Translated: CASSVRGQGLGNTIYF.

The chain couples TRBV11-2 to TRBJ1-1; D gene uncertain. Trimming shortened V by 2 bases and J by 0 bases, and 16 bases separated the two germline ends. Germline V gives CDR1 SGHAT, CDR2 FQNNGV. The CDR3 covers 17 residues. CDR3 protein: CASSLIHAGAMNTEAFF. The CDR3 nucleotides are TGTGCCAGCAGCTTAATCCATGCAGGTGCTATGAACACTGAAGCTTTCTTT.

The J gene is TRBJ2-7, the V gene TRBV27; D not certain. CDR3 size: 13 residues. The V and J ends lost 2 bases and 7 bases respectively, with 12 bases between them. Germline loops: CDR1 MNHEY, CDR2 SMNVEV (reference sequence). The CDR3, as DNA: TGTGCCAGCAGTTTAAATTGGGCGCAAGAGCAGTACTTC. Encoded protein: CASSLNWAQEQYF.

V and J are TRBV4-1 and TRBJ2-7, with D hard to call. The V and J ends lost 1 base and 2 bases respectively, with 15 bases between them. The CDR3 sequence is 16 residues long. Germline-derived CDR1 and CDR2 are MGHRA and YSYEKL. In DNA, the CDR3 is TGCGCCAGCAGCCAAGGAGGTGACCCCTCGACCTACGAGCAGTACTTC. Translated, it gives CASSQGGDPSTYEQYF.

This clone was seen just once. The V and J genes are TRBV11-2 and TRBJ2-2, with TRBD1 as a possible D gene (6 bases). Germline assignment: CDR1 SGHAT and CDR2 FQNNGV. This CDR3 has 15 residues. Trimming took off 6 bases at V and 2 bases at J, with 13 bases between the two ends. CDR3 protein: CASRSGTTNTGELFF. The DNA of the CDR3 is TGTGCCAGCAGGTCCGGGACAACAAACACCGGGGAGCTGTTTTTT.

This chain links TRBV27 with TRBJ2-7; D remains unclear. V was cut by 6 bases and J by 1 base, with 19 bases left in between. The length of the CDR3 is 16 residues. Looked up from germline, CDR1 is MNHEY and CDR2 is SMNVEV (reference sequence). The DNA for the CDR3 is TGTGCCAGCAGCCTTACTCTGAGCCCAAGATCCTACGAGCAGTACTTC. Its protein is CASSLTLSPRSYEQYF.

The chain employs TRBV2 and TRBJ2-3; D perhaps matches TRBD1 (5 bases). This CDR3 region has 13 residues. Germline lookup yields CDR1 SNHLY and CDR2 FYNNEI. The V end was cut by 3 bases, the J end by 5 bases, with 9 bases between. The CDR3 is CASSENRGDTQYF. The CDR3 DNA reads TGTGCCAGCAGTGAGAATAGGGGAGATACGCAGTATTTT.

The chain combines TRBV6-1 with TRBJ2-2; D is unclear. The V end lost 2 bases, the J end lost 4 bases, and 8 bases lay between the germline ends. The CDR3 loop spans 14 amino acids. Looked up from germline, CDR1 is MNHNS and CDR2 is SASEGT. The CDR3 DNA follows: TGTGCCAGCAGTGAAAGAAGCGCCACCGGGGAGCTGTTTTTT. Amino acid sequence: CASSERSATGELFF.

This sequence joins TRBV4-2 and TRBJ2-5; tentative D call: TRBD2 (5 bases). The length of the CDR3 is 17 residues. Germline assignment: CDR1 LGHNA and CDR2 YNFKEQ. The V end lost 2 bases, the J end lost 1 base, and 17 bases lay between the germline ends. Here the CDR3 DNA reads TGTGCCAGCAGCCAAAACCCTCAGCGGAGTCCCCAAGAGACCCAGTACTTC. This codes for CASSQNPQRSPQETQYF.

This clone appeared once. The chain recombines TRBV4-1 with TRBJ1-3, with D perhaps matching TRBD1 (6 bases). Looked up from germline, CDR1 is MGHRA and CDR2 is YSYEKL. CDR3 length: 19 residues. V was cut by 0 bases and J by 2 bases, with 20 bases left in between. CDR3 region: CASSQEGDTRLTAGNTIYF. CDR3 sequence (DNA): TGCGCCAGCAGCCAAGAGGGGGACACACGTCTTACGGCTGGAAACACCATATATTTT.

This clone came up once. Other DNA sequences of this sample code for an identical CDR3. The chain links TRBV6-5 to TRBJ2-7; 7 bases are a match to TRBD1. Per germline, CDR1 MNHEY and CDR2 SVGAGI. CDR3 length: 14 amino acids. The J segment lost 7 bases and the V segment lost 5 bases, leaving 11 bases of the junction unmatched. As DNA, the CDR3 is TGTGCCAGCAGTCCACAGGGGTTAGGTAGTGAGCAGTACTTC. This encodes CASSPQGLGSEQYF.

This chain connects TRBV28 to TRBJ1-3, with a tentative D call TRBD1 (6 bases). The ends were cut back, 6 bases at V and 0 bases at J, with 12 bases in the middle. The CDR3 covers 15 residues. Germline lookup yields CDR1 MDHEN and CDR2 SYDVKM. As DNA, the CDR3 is TGTGCCAGCAGCTCGGACAGTCGCTCTGGAAACACCATATATTTT. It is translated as CASSSDSRSGNTIYF.

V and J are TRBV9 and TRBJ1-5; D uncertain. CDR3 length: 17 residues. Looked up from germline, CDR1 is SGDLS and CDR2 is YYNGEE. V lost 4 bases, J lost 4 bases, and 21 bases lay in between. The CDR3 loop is CASSTEWARNENQPQHF. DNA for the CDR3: TGTGCCAGCAGCACCGAGTGGGCTCGTAATGAAAATCAGCCCCAGCATTTT.

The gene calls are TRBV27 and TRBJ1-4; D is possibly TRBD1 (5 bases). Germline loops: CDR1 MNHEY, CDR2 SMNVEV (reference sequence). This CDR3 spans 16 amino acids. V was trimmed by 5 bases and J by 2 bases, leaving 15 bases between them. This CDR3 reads CASSLNGGWTNEKLFF. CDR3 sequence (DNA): TGTGCCAGCAGTCTAAACGGGGGGTGGACTAATGAAAAACTGTTTTTT.

The CDR3 is CASSLGQGADEQYF. The CDR3 coding sequence is TGTGCCAGCAGCTTAGGACAGGGGGCCGACGAGCAGTACTTC. The chain uses TRBV6-6 and TRBJ2-7; TRBD1 agrees at 11 bases. Trimming at V came to 6 bases and at J to 5 bases, leaving 6 bases not matched to a gene. CDR1 is MNHNY, CDR2 SVGAGI, per germline (reference sequence). The CDR3 sequence is 14 residues long.

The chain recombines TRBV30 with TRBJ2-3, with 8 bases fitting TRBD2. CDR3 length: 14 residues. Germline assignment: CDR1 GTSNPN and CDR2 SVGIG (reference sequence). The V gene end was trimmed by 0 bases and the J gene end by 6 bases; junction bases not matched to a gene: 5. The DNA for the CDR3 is TGTGCCTGGAGTGTACGAGCGGGAGCCGATACGCAGTATTTT. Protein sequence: CAWSVRAGADTQYF.

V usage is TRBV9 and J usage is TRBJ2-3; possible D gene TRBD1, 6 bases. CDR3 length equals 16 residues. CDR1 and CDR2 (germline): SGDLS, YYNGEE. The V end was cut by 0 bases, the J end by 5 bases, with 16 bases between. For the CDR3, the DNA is TGTGCCAGCAGCGTAGGTCTTGATACAGGGAGAGATACGCAGTATTTT. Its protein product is CASSVGLDTGRDTQYF.

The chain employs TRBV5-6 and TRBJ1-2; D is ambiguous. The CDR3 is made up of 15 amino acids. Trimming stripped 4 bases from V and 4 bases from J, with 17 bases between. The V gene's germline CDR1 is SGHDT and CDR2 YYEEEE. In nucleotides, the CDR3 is TGTGCCAGCAGCCCCGGACTGACGTTTCCCTATGGCTACACCTTC. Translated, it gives CASSPGLTFPYGYTF.

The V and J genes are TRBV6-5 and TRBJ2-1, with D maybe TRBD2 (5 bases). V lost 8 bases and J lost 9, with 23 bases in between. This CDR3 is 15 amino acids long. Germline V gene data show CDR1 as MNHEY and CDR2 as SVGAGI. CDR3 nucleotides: TGTGCCAGCGAGGAGGACGTCGGCATTTGGATTGAGCAGTTCTTC. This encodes CASEEDVGIWIEQFF.